The rows below give T cell receptor beta chains drawn from one sample of a study of blood T cell repertoires in COVID-19. Using immunoSEQ multiplex PCR, the repertoire was profiled, and TCRdb retains in-frame clones only, with some absent. Of about 100,000 clones detected, roughly 80% appear once; the ten largest clones hold under 30%. The sequenced material came from peripheral blood. Every receptor here comes from a man in his fifties or sixties with acute or convalescent COVID-19. Both conserved end residues are part of each CDR3. The order of the fields is J gene, V gene, clone size, D gene, CDR3 DNA, CDR3 protein. A D gene is named only where the DNA matches it firmly. Clone size is given for some rows only: seen once, a few or many times, or a class if the clone is expanded.

>TRBJ2-3|TRBV29-1|NA|TRBD2
TGCAGCGTGCGGGGGGCAGGTGGTTCGAGCACAGATACGCAGTATTTT
CSVRGAGGSSTDTQYF
>TRBJ2-7|TRBV10-2|NA|NA
TGCGCCACCAGGGACGGGACTCGGGACGAGCAGTACTTC
CATRDGTRDEQYF
>TRBJ2-2|TRBV3-1/TRBV3-2|once|NA
TGTGCCAGCAGCCGAACCAGGTCGGCCGGGGAGCTGTTTTTT
CASSRTRSAGELFF
>TRBJ1-4|TRBV19|NA|TRBD1
TGTGCCAGTAGTTTACGGACAGGGGTGAATGAAAAACTGTTTTTT
CASSLRTGVNEKLFF
>TRBJ1-1|TRBV9|NA|NA
TGTGCCAGCAGCGCCCGGGGGGGGTTGAACACTGAAGCTTTCTTT
CASSARGGLNTEAFF
>TRBJ2-7|TRBV2|NA|TRBD1
TGTGCCAGCAGCACCGGGACAGGAATCTACGAGCAGTACTTC
CASSTGTGIYEQYF
>TRBJ2-1|TRBV19|NA|TRBD1
TGTGCCAGTAGTATTGTTCCGACAGGGGGTGTTGGAGAGCAGTTCTTC
CASSIVPTGGVGEQFF
>TRBJ2-7|TRBV21-1|NA|NA
TGTGCCAGCAGCAAAGAGGCTAGCGGGGGAATAACCTACGAGCAGTACTTC
CASSKEASGGITYEQYF
>TRBJ2-1|TRBV3-1/TRBV3-2|few|NA
TGTGCCAGCAGCCGGACAGCGCCATCCTACAATGAGCAGTTCTTC
CASSRTAPSYNEQFF
>TRBJ2-7|TRBV18|once|TRBD2
TGTGCCAGCTCACCACCGACTAGCGGGGGCGAGCAGTACTTC
CASSPPTSGGEQYF
>TRBJ2-5|TRBV7-8|NA|TRBD2
TGTGCCAGCAGCAGCAGTGGGCTAGCGGTACAAGAGACCCAGTACTTC
CASSSSGLAVQETQYF
>TRBJ1-2|TRBV19|NA|NA
TGTGCCAGTAGTTCCCCACGGACAGCCGGCTATGGCTACACCTTC
CASSSPRTAGYGYTF
>TRBJ1-2|TRBV19|NA|NA
TGTGCCAGTAGTATAGATGGGCCAGCTAACTATGGCTACACCTTC
CASSIDGPANYGYTF
>TRBJ2-5|TRBV11-3|NA|TRBD2
TGTGCCAGCAGCCCCCCTAGCGGGGGTTCCCAAGAGACCCAGTACTTC
CASSPPSGGSQETQYF
>TRBJ2-2|TRBV6-5|few|TRBD1
TGTGCCAGCAGTTACTCGAGGGACAGGGGGTTGGAGCTGTTTTTT
CASSYSRDRGLELFF
>TRBJ1-4|TRBV5-6|NA|TRBD1
TGTGCCAGCAGCGAAGGACAGGCGGGTGAAAAACTGTTTTTT
CASSEGQAGEKLFF